The entry that follows covers one TCR beta chain sequence. Its specific antigen is unknown. Qualities for individual bases were not recorded, and no much larger clone is one base off. Amplification of TCR beta CDR3 regions was carried out from RNA transcripts. The TCR CDR3 was subjected to a first round of RT-PCR using the HTBI primer set and the Qiagen OneStep RT-PCR kit. A second multiplex PCR round built the libraries, followed by size selection and purification. Libraries were sequenced paired-end with 100 bp reads on an Illumina HiSeq2000. Under the source paper's analysis protocol: Raw data were processed with SOAPnuke, discarding reads with adapters, uncalled bases, mean Phred below 15, or no exact constant-primer or identifier match. COPE v1.2.5 was used to merge the high-quality paired reads, and each unique nucleotide sequence was defined as a clonotype. Clonotypes were aligned to IMGT TRBV, TRBD and TRBJ reference segments using MiTCR v1.1. Only V-J combinations with frequency above 0.0001, covering about 99% of repertoires, were analysed. A TCS score was defined as the ratio between F50 (clonal expansion) and ExV (chaos), using BLOSUM62-based TCRdist between CDR3 peptides within each V-J. Welch's t-statistics and random forest reduced 514 V-J features to 13, which were used in a naive Bayes classifier (R e1071). TCRdb reprocessed the public reads (quality trimming at Q25 with fastp, clone calling with MiXCR) and kept in-frame beta chains. Records with the same CDR3 protein are collapsed into one entry carrying the most frequent genes and DNA. These V and J calls rely on TCRdb rather than the paper's analysis. For this sample the table gives about 500,000 distinct CDR3 sequences, of which roughly 16% were detected only once. Approximately 32% of the sample is held by the ten biggest clonotypes.

The germline V gene encodes CDR1 MNHEY and CDR2 SVGEGT. V ends up 6 bases short and J 9 bases short, with an unmatched junction base count of 16. The CDR3 covers 17 residues, taking in both the cysteine and the phenylalanine. This entry keeps only the CDR3 DNA: 51 bases, framed from base 1. This sample is drawn from a study of T cells in Graves' hyperthyroidism and ophthalmopathy (dated by TCRdb to the late 2010s). Broadly, across the study: Peripheral blood was collected at initial diagnosis, before any treatment. To identify distinguishing TCR V-J signatures, a discovery cohort of around 100 patients was used, comprising 43 with Graves' ophthalmopathy and approximately 58 with stable Graves' hyperthyroidism. Prospective prediction of ophthalmopathy was tested in an independent validation cohort consisting of 18 hyperthyroidism patients and over 15 patients who later progressed to ophthalmopathy. The 100 or so discovery patients were divided at random into training and test sets in a 7:3 ratio. In addition, the study compared T-cell repertoires in thyroid tissue and in blood from about 6 Graves' hyperthyroidism patients. Once sampling was done, hyperthyroidism patients were given methimazole at a starting dose of 30 mg daily, whereas ophthalmopathy patients were given high-dose intravenous methylprednisolone. According to the paper, TCR Vbeta CDR3 sequencing was carried out on 120 to 150 peripheral blood samples, which came from under 50 ophthalmopathy, 75 or so hyperthyroidism and roughly 17 progressor patients.

General findings and caveats noted by the study authors: No statistical method was used to fix the sample size in advance, and group allocation was not hidden from the investigators. Blood samples also contained most of the expanded thyroid clonotypes (frequency above 0.001), which suggests that blood repertoires may reflect thyroid immune responses. A 13 V-J signature model separated ophthalmopathy from stable hyperthyroidism, with about 90% sensitivity and roughly 82% specificity in cross-validation and 80%/75% in testing. In validation, the model predicted progression to ophthalmopathy a median of 6.5 months before onset, with roughly 70% sensitivity and about 72% specificity.

Ophthalmopathy patients had moderately to severely active disease, with a Clinical Activity Score of 3 or more, a NOSPECS grade of 4 or more, and a disease duration of less than 3 months. Patients with uncontrolled infections, other autoimmune diseases, pregnancy or lactation were excluded. Diagnoses relied on clinical symptoms, serum thyroxine and TRAb, thyroid ultrasound and orbital computed tomography. Ficoll-Paque density gradient centrifugation was used to isolate PBMCs from about 10 ml of fresh peripheral blood. Total RNA was extracted using Trizol reagent, and RNA quality was assessed on an Agilent 2100 Bioanalyzer.

This receptor was obtained from a woman aged 25 to 39 with Graves' ophthalmopathy. Sequencing input: blood. The rearranged segments are TRBV6-2 or TRBV6-3 and TRBJ2-4; a stretch of 11 junction bases matches TRBD2. The CDR3 reads CASRSPGTSGDWSIQYF. The nucleotide sequence is given as TGTGCCAGCAGGAGCCCCGGGACTAGCGGTGACTGGAGCATTCAGTACTTC.